This TCR beta chain was sequenced in a study of identical twins. TCRdb ran MiXCR on the 5' RACE reads and lists one entry per CDR3 protein. The sample carries more than 600,000 distinct CDR3 sequences, over 15% recorded once. Study-wide results and limits: A cross-sectional statistical analysis, not follow-up of the same donors, supported the conclusions. Weaker excess twin sharing was observed in beta out-of-frame sequences.

Turning to this clonotype: Its antigen is not known. Likely a read error: the CDR3 ends without its conserved phenylalanine or tryptophan.

The germline V gene has CDR1 DFQATT and CDR2 SNEGSKA (reference sequence). This CDR3 comprises 15 residues. V was clipped by 5 bases and J by 8 bases; unmatched bases: 11. The same sample was also studied in work on T cells expressing NK-cell markers. That paper notes: Sequenced donors, eight in total, included seven who were HCMV-seropositive and one who was seronegative. Of the CD8+ T cell pool in about 6 donors, about 1.0-7.0% was accounted for by dominant NKG2C+ clonotypes.

The receptor was derived from a woman aged 18-30 years in good health. The material sequenced was PBMCs. The genes are TRBV20-1 and TRBJ2-1; 11 bases are a match to TRBD2. The CDR3 DNA reads as TGCAGTGCTTTTATAGCGGGAGGGCCGGGAGATGAGCAGTTCATC. This encodes CSAFIAGGPGDEQFI.